This TCR beta chain was found in a study of CD8 T cells in ankylosing spondylitis. In TCRdb, the 5' RACE reads were re-called with MiXCR into one record per CDR3 protein. Among 500,000 or so distinct CDR3 sequences listed, about 5.2% were seen once. This clonotype was picked up many times. What it recognizes is unknown. Trimming took 0 bases from V and 1 from J, leaving 9 bases between them. The CDR3 consists of 15 residues. Germline V CDR1 and CDR2: LGHNA, YNFKEQ. Study conclusions and caveats: Typical of ankylosing spondylitis blood, it appeared, was a TCR beta motif of seven to nine highly homologous variants. In synovial fluid and blood from reactive arthritis, some motif variants were previously reported. Disease-linked clones were found to be CD8+ and relatively rare in peripheral blood. Matched ankylosing spondylitis synovial fluid reportedly contained a significantly enriched population of disease-linked clones.

The sequence derives from a male donor with ankylosing spondylitis. V usage is TRBV4-2 and J usage is TRBJ2-5; D ambiguous. The specimen sequenced was blood, either unsorted or a sorted T cell fraction (not recorded which). CDR3 bases: TGTGCCAGCAGCCAAGACTGGGCCAGCCAAGAGACCCAGTACTTC. The encoded protein is CASSQDWASQETQYF.